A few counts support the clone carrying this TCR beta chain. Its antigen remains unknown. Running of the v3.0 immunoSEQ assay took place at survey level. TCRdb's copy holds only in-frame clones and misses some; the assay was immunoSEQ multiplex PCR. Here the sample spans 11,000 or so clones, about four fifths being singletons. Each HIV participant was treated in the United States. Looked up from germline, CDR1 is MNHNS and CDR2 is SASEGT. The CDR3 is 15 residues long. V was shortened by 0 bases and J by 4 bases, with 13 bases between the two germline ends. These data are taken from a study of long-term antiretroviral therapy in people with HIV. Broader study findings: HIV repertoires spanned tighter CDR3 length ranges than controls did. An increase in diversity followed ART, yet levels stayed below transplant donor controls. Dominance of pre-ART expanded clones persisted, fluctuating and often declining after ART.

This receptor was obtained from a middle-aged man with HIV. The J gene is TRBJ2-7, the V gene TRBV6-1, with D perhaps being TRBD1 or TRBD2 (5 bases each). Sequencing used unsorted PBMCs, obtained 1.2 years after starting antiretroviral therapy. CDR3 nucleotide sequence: TGTGCCAGCAGTGAAGCGCCTGGGACGGAGTACGAGCAGTACTTC. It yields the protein CASSEAPGTEYEQYF.